This T cell receptor (beta chain) was found in a study of control samples from healthy donors and cancer patients. Here immunoSEQ multiplex PCR was the method, and the copy in TCRdb shows in-frame clones only, minus some. The table has around 170,000 clones, about 90% seen once. The CDR3 extends over 12 amino acids. Germline loops: CDR1 SGHRS, CDR2 YFSETQ. The V gene lost 2 bases and the J gene lost 4 bases, with 7 bases spanning the gap. This clone was counted a few times. In the same sample, other DNA sequences code for this CDR3. The sequence was collected from a woman in her 30s in good health. The chain combines TRBV5-1 with TRBJ2-7; D may be TRBD1 (5 bases). Sequences were obtained from blood. The CDR3: CASSFDRYEQYF. The CDR3, as DNA: TGCGCCAGCAGCTTCGACAGATACGAGCAGTACTTC.